A single sample gave rise to the 21 T cell receptor beta chains below, sequenced in a study of beta chain features in type 1 diabetes. Expressed TCRB transcripts were sequenced because the entire RNA isolate underwent reverse transcription. The method was immunoSEQ multiplex PCR; TCRdb's version includes in-frame clones alone and lacks a portion of them. Here the sample spans a few hundred thousand clones, over 25% being singletons. Sequencing input: naive CD4+ T cells from blood. The receptor source for this set is a man between 18 and 29 years old in good health.

This clone was observed a handful of times. This sequence joins TRBV15 and TRBJ2-6; D is unresolved. The CDR3 is 14 residues long. V lost 4 bases and J lost 3, with 7 bases in between. Germline assignment: CDR1 LNHNV and CDR2 YYDKDF (reference sequence). CDR3 sequence (DNA): TGTGCCACCAGCATGGCGAGTGGGGCCAACGTCCTGACTTTC. Residues: CATSMASGANVLTF.

V and J are TRBV30 and TRBJ1-2; tentative D call: TRBD1 (6 bases). The germline V gene encodes CDR1 GTSNPN and CDR2 SVGIG (reference sequence). The CDR3 runs 12 residues. Trimming removed 0 bases from V and 6 bases from J, with 8 bases in between. The CDR3 protein is CAWSVGADGYTF. Written as DNA, the CDR3 is TGTGCCTGGAGTGTGGGGGCTGATGGCTACACCTTC.

V gene TRBV30 combines with J gene TRBJ1-2; 7 nucleotides align to TRBD1. The germline gives CDR1 GTSNPN, CDR2 SVGIG (reference sequence). The CDR3 contains 16 residues. The ends lost 0 bases at V and 1 base at J; junction bases unmatched: 8. CDR3 bases: TGTGCCTGGAGTGTACGACAGGGAGAGGTTAACTATGGCTACACCTTC. As protein: CAWSVRQGEVNYGYTF.

This clone was detected a few times. The gene calls are TRBV2 and TRBJ2-5; 12 nucleotides align to TRBD1. The CDR3 sequence is 14 residues long. CDR1 and CDR2 from the germline V gene are SNHLY and FYNNEI. V lost 5 bases and J lost 4; bases outside the gene matches: 2. CDR3: CASSRDRGRETQYF. CDR3 sequence (DNA): TGTGCCAGCAGTCGGGACAGGGGGCGAGAGACCCAGTACTTC.

As regards this clone: This CDR3 is also generated by other DNA sequences in the sample. V usage is TRBV4-2 and J usage is TRBJ1-5; no reliable D call. Germline assignment: CDR1 LGHNA and CDR2 YNFKEQ. The V end lost 0 bases, the J end lost 1 base, and 4 bases lay between the germline ends. The CDR3 contains 14 residues. CDR3 region: CASSQDRSNQPQHF. The CDR3, as DNA: TGTGCCAGCAGCCAAGACAGAAGCAATCAGCCCCAGCATTTT.

The V gene is TRBV28, the J gene TRBJ2-3; TRBD2 matches 7 bases. This CDR3 is 13 amino acids long. The germline V gene encodes CDR1 MDHEN and CDR2 SYDVKM. V was clipped by 7 bases and J by 6 bases; unmatched bases: 7. DNA of the CDR3: TGTGCCAGCACAGGACTAGGATTGGATACGCAGTATTTT. As protein: CASTGLGLDTQYF.

The CDR3 nucleotides read TGTGCCAGCAGTGGGAGGCGGGAGGGCCGTGCCAAAAACATTCAGTACTTC. Translated: CASSGRREGRAKNIQYF. The chain uses TRBV28 and TRBJ2-4, with 9 bases identical to TRBD2. The germline CDR1 and CDR2 sequences are MDHEN and SYDVKM. The length of the CDR3 is 17 residues. Trimming removed 5 bases from V and 1 base from J; junction bases left unmatched: 9.

The V gene is TRBV7-9, the J gene TRBJ1-2, with D perhaps matching TRBD1 (5 bases). Looked up from germline, CDR1 is SEHNR and CDR2 is FQNEAQ (reference sequence). CDR3 size: 14 residues. Deletions cut 7 bases from V and 8 bases from J, with 20 bases between. CDR3 nucleotide sequence: TGTGCCAGCATCCCGGCGGCCTCGGGGGTAGGCTACACCTTC. Amino acid sequence: CASIPAASGVGYTF.

The chain couples TRBV29-1 to TRBJ2-7, with D possibly TRBD2 on 5 matching bases. V lost 4 bases and J lost 7, with 14 bases in between. This CDR3 has 12 amino acids. Germline loops: CDR1 SQVTM, CDR2 ANQGSEA. CDR3 coding DNA: TGCAGCGTTGGACTATCTTCGGGGGAGCAGTACTTC. Its protein is CSVGLSSGEQYF.

V usage is TRBV9 and J usage is TRBJ1-1; D is perhaps TRBD1 (6 bases). CDR3 length: 16 residues. V lost 3 bases to trimming and J lost 3 bases, with 18 bases between them. Germline values: CDR1 SGDLS, CDR2 YYNGEE. The chain's CDR3 is CASSATRGPADTEAFF. CDR3 DNA sequence: TGTGCCAGCAGCGCCACCAGGGGACCTGCGGACACTGAAGCTTTCTTT.

On this clone: Other DNA variants within this sample encode the same CDR3. This rearrangement joins TRBV30 to TRBJ1-1, with a weak D call TRBD1 (6 bases). Germline CDR1 and CDR2: GTSNPN and SVGIG (reference sequence). Trimming left V 0 bases short and J 7 bases short, with 6 bases between. This CDR3 region has 11 residues. The CDR3 region has the DNA TGTGCCTGGAGTGTAGGGGGTGAAGCTTTCTTT. Its protein product is CAWSVGGEAFF.

This clone came up a few times. The chain links TRBV9 to TRBJ1-2; D ambiguous. CDR1 SGDLS and CDR2 YYNGEE come from the germline V gene. CDR3 length: 12 amino acids. V lost 4 bases and J 4 bases, leaving 8 bases between the germline ends. CDR3 loop: CASSPRTYGYTF. Written as DNA, the CDR3 is TGTGCCAGCAGCCCCCGGACCTATGGCTACACCTTC.

This clone was observed a few times. This chain joins TRBV7-2 and TRBJ1-2; D is possibly TRBD1 (5 bases). Germline V gene lookup returns CDR1 SGHTA and CDR2 FQGNSA. The CDR3 contains 14 residues. Trimming pared 0 bases from V and 2 bases from J, leaving 7 bases between. CDR3 amino acids: CASSLAGPNYGYTF. The DNA of the CDR3 is TGTGCCAGCAGCTTAGCGGGACCGAACTATGGCTACACCTTC.

The genes are TRBV30 and TRBJ2-6; D gene unclear. The CDR3 length is 15 residues. Trimming left V 2 bases short and J 0 bases short, with 8 bases between. The germline V gene has CDR1 GTSNPN and CDR2 SVGIG (reference sequence). In nucleotides, the CDR3 is TGTGCCTGGAGTACCCGGACCTCTGGGGCCAACGTCCTGACTTTC. Its protein is CAWSTRTSGANVLTF.

This sequence joins TRBV9 and TRBJ1-1; no reliable D call. Germline CDR1 and CDR2: SGDLS and YYNGEE. The V and J ends lost 3 bases and 8 bases respectively, with 11 bases between them. This CDR3 is built from 12 residues. The CDR3 loop reads CASSGKSLEAFF. The CDR3 coding sequence is TGTGCCAGCAGCGGTAAATCCCTGGAAGCTTTCTTT.

This clone has only a few counts. J is TRBJ2-2 and V is TRBV7-9, with TRBD1 as a possible D gene (6 bases). The germline V gene encodes CDR1 SEHNR and CDR2 FQNEAQ (reference sequence). Trimming cost V 1 base and J 2 bases, with 8 bases left between them. CDR3 length: 15 residues. This CDR3 reads CASSLDRENTGELFF. CDR3 DNA sequence: TGTGCCAGCAGCTTAGACAGGGAAAACACCGGGGAGCTGTTTTTT.

This clone was recorded a few times. CDR3 in amino acids: CASSSGRASDNYGYTF. CDR3 nucleotide sequence: TGTGCCAGCAGCTCCGGGCGGGCCAGCGATAACTATGGCTACACCTTC. V gene TRBV7-6 combines with J gene TRBJ1-2; D uncertain. The CDR3 contains 16 residues. In germline, CDR1 is SGHVS, CDR2 FNYEAQ. The germline V and J ends were trimmed by 4 bases and 1 base, with 16 bases remaining between them.

The genes are TRBV20-1 and TRBJ1-1, with D tentatively TRBD1 (5 bases). Looked up from germline, CDR1 is DFQATT and CDR2 is SNEGSKA (reference sequence). The CDR3 covers 9 residues. DNA for the CDR3: TGCACCCCCAGGGCTGAAGCTTTCTTT. As protein: CTPRAEAFF.

This chain uses TRBV9 with TRBJ1-4; no clear D. Germline CDR1 reads SGDLS; CDR2 reads YYNGEE. The CDR3 is 14 residues long. The V gene lost 0 bases and the J gene lost 8 bases, with 11 bases spanning the gap. The DNA of the CDR3 is TGTGCCAGCAGCGTAGCTCCCGCTGGCGAAAAACTGTTTTTT. It yields the protein CASSVAPAGEKLFF.

The rearrangement links TRBV2 to TRBJ2-3; 7 bases fit TRBD2. Germline V CDR1 and CDR2: SNHLY, FYNNEI. V trimming: 8 bases; J trimming: 4 bases; junction bases outside the gene matches: 3. The CDR3 is made up of 12 amino acids. The CDR3 bases are TGTGCCAGCTCGGGGGGACCAGATACGCAGTATTTT. Amino acids: CASSGGPDTQYF.

The CDR3 sequence is CASSEREFYYGYTF. The CDR3 nucleotides read TGTGCCAGCAGTGAAAGGGAATTCTACTATGGCTACACCTTC. The V call is TRBV25-1, the J call TRBJ1-2; D is ambiguous. The CDR3 is 14 amino acids. Germline CDR1 and CDR2: MGHDK and SYGVNS. V lost 2 bases to trimming and J lost 3 bases, with 10 bases between them.